This entry concerns a single T cell receptor (beta chain). Per the authors' pipeline: Counts of nucleated cells, estimated from reference gene primer amplification, were obtained. Profiling relied on immunoSEQ multiplex PCR, and the TCRdb table lists in-frame clones only, not all of them. The V and J calls and clone size come from that table; D and trimming were worked out from the DNA. The sample contains roughly 280,000 clones, around four fifths of which appear only once. The data derive from a study of blood T cell repertoires in COVID-19. Study as a whole: Samples came from the United States, Italy and Spain, spanning acute and convalescent COVID-19. PBMCs, B-cell-depleted T cells, or T cells were the source of the cDNA or gDNA that made up the material.

The CDR3 runs 15 residues. From germline, CDR1 is SGHRS and CDR2 YFSETQ. The J segment lost 7 bases and the V segment lost 1 base, leaving 8 bases of the junction unmatched. Sequencing was performed on peripheral blood. The chain combines TRBV5-1 with TRBJ2-1, with 7 bases lining up with TRBD1. The origin of this receptor is a man aged 55 to 70 with acute or convalescent COVID-19. The CDR3 nucleotides read TGCGCCAGCAGCTTGCTAGGGGGCAGTGGGAATGAGCAGTTCTTC. It codes for CASSLLGGSGNEQFF.